This T cell receptor beta chain was sequenced in a study of cytomegalovirus exposure and HLA in healthy donors. Notes on the study in general: The authors later found most CMV-associated TCR beta chains appeared HLA-restricted. The study listed roughly 160 cytomegalovirus-associated TCR beta chains.

Primers included in the PCR were 60 Vbeta and 13 Jbeta primers. The table came from immunoSEQ multiplex PCR; TCRdb's copy has only in-frame clones and leaves some out. The table includes 170,000 or so clones, approximately 80% detected once. Germline lookup yields CDR1 MGHDK and CDR2 SYGVNS. V was pared by 2 bases and J by 7 bases, with 7 bases of the junction left unmatched. CDR3 size: 15 residues. With regard to this clone: What it recognizes is unknown.

This chain links TRBV25-1 with TRBJ2-2; 7 nucleotides match TRBD1. Sequences were obtained from PBMCs. The source of this sequence is a man between 45 and 60 years old in good health and CMV-seropositive. This CDR3 is CASSEVGGGHGELFF. The CDR3 DNA sequence: TGTGCCAGCAGTGAAGTAGGGGGCGGTCACGGGGAGCTGTTTTTT.